This T cell receptor (beta chain) appears in the sequencing data of a study of Ad26.COV2.S vaccination and SARS-CoV-2 variants. Overall study: Once, or twice with 56 days between doses, Ad26.COV2.S was given intramuscularly. Study findings and constraints: Placebo recipients showed lower spike-specific TCR breadth than vaccinees. Non-spike TCR breadth was similar in vaccine and placebo recipients.

The CDR3 has 14 amino acids. V gave up 3 bases and J gave up 3 bases; unmatched junction bases: 4. Germline values: CDR1 KGHSH, CDR2 LQKENI. Treatment denoted: 19 received Ad26.COV2.S at low or high dose, single or two shots; several received placebo; per-sample allocation not given. The samples were gathered on day 63 after the first injection of vaccine or placebo. This table comes from immunoSEQ multiplex PCR, and its TCRdb copy is limited to in-frame clones, with some not included. The sample shows 300,000 to 400,000 clones, about nine tenths of them seen only once. For this clone: Its specificity is not known.

The TCR comes from a person between 18 and 59 years old who received the Ad26.COV2.S COVID-19 vaccine or a placebo. The sample consisted of peripheral blood, taken in a trial of Ad26.COV2.S vaccine versus placebo. V usage is TRBV18 and J usage is TRBJ1-1; 7 bases line up with TRBD1. In DNA form, the CDR3 reads TGTGCCAGCTCACCTCGACAGGGTGACACTGAAGCTTTCTTT. Protein: CASSPRQGDTEAFF.